Detailed here is one T cell receptor (beta chain). Per the study methods: The assay estimated nucleated cells by amplifying reference gene primers. Using immunoSEQ multiplex PCR, the repertoire was profiled, and TCRdb retains in-frame clones only, with some absent. V, J and clone size were drawn from that table, and D and trimming were deduced from the DNA. This repertoire shows 470,000 or so clones, about 89% found once; its top ten account for more than 4%. This specimen belongs to a study of blood T cell repertoires in COVID-19. Across the whole study: Samples came from the United States, Italy and Spain, spanning acute and convalescent COVID-19. Nucleic acid was either cDNA or gDNA, and it came from T cells, B-cell-depleted T cells, or PBMCs.

This TCR came from a woman aged 25 to 39 with acute or convalescent COVID-19. The sample consisted of peripheral blood.

The CDR3: CASSLRDSGGETQYF. The CDR3, as DNA: TGTGCCAGCTCACTACGGGACAGCGGGGGAGAGACCCAGTACTTC. The chain couples TRBV18 to TRBJ2-5; perhaps TRBD2 as D (8 bases). CDR3 length: 15 amino acids. Trimming shortened V by 4 bases and J by 4 bases, and 16 bases separated the two germline ends. Germline loops: CDR1 KGHSH, CDR2 LQKENI. Full variable domain (rest looked up from reference TRBV18 and TRBJ2-5): NAGVMQNPRHLVRRRGQEARLRCSPMKGHSHVYWYRQLPEEGLKFMVYLQKENIIDESGMPKERFSAEFPKEGPSILRIQQVVRGDSAAYFCASSLRDSGGETQYFGPGTRLLVL.